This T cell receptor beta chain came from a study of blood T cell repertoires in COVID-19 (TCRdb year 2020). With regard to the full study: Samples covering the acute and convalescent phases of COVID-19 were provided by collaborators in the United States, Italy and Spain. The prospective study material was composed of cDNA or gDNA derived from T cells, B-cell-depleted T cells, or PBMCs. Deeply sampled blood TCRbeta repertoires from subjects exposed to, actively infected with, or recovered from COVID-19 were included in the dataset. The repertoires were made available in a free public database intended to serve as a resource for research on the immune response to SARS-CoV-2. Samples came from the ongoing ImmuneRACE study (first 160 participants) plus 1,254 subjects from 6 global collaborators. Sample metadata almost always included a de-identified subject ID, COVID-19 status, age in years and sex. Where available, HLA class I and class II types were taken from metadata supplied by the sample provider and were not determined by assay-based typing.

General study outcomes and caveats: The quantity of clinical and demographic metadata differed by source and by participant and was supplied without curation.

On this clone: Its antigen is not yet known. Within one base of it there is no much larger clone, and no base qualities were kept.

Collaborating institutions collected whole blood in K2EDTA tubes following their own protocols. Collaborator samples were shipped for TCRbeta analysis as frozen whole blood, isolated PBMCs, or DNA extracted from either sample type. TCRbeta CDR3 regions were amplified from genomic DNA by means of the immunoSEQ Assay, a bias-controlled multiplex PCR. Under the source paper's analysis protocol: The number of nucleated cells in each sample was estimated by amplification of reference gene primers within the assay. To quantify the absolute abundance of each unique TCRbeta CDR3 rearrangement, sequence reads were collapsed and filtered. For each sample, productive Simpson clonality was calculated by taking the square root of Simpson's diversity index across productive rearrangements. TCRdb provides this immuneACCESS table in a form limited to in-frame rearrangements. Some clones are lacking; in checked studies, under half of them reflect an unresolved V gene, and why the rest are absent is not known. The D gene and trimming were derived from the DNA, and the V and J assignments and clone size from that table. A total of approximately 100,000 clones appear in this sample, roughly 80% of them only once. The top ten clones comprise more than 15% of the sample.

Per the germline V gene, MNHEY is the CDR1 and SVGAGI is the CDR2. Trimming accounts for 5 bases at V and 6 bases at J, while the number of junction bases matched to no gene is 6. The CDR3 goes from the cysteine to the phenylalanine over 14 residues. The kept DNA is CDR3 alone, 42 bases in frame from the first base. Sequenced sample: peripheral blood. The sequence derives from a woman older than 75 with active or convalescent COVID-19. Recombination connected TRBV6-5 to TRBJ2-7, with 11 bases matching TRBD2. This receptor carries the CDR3 CASSPSGGNSEQYF. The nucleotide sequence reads TGTGCCAGCAGTCCTAGCGGGGGGAACTCCGAGCAGTACTTC.